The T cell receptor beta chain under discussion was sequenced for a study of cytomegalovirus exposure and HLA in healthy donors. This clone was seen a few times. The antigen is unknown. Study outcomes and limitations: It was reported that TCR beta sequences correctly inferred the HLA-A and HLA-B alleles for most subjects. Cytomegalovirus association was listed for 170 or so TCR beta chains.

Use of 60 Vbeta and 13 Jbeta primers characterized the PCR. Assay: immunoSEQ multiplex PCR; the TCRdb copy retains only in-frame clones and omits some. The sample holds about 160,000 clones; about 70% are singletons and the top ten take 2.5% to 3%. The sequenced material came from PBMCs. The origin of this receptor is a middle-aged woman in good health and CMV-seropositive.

CDR3 sequence reads: CASKQGGATNEKLFF. The DNA for the CDR3 is TGTGCCAGCAAACAGGGGGGTGCTACTAATGAAAAACTGTTTTTT. The rearrangement links TRBV27 to TRBJ1-4, with 8 bases aligning to TRBD1. CDR3 length: 15 amino acids. The V segment lost 7 bases and the J segment 2 bases; nucleotides outside the gene matches: 6. Germline values: CDR1 MNHEY, CDR2 SMNVEV (reference sequence).